These 29 T cell receptor beta chains came from one sample sequenced in a study of blood T cell repertoires in COVID-19. Data came from immunoSEQ multiplex PCR; TCRdb stores just in-frame clones and leaves some out. The table has about 350,000 clones, 89% seen once; the top ten hold just under 4%. Sequencing was carried out using peripheral blood. The receptors were sampled from an older woman with COVID-19, enrolled during active disease.

The chain is built from TRBV19 and TRBJ1-4, with 9 positions matching TRBD1. Germline values: CDR1 LNHDA, CDR2 SQIVND (reference sequence). The CDR3 covers 15 residues. Trimming cost V 3 bases and J 8 bases; bases outside gene matches: 7. CDR3 amino acids: CASSIWGQGGEKLFF. In nucleotides, the CDR3 is TGTGCCAGTAGTATTTGGGGACAGGGAGGCGAAAAACTGTTTTTT.

The chain has TRBV18 and TRBJ2-7, with 8 bases identical to TRBD1. Germline assignment: CDR1 KGHSH and CDR2 LQKENI. The CDR3 extends over 14 amino acids. The V segment lost 6 bases and the J segment 3 bases; nucleotides outside the gene matches: 7. CDR3 protein: CASSPTTGDYEQYF. Written as DNA, the CDR3 is TGTGCCAGCTCTCCTACGACAGGGGACTACGAGCAGTACTTC.

V usage is TRBV29-1 and J usage is TRBJ2-7, with TRBD1 matching 10 bases. The V gene's germline CDR1 is SQVTM and CDR2 ANQGSEA. The CDR3 has 14 amino acids. J gave up 3 bases and V 5 bases, and 7 bases lay outside the gene matches. The CDR3 DNA reads TGCAGCGTTTTCACCCGGACAGGGGGCTACGAGCAGTACTTC. It yields the protein CSVFTRTGGYEQYF.

The rearrangement uses TRBV5-5 and TRBJ1-2; 7 nucleotides match TRBD1. The trim removed 7 bases at V and 3 bases at J, leaving 6 bases unmatched. Germline CDR1 SGHKS, CDR2 YYEKEE (reference sequence). The CDR3 runs 13 residues. CDR3 bases: TGTGCCAGCCGGGACAGTTTAGACTATGGCTACACCTTC. Translation gives CASRDSLDYGYTF.

This chain connects TRBV10-3 to TRBJ1-2, with D maybe TRBD1 (6 bases). The germline gives CDR1 ENHRY, CDR2 SYGVKD. Deletions cut 3 bases from V and 6 bases from J, with 11 bases between. This CDR3 contains 13 residues. CDR3 protein: CAISDSQGNGYTF. CDR3 DNA: TGTGCCATCAGTGATTCGCAGGGGAATGGCTACACCTTC.

This chain connects TRBV5-6 to TRBJ1-2; weak D call: TRBD1 (5 bases). This CDR3 has 12 amino acids. The V and J ends lost 4 bases and 12 bases respectively, with 16 bases between them. Looked up from germline, CDR1 is SGHDT and CDR2 is YYEEEE. The CDR3 DNA reads as TGTGCCAGCAGCCTTATCCTGTCAGGGAACACCTTC. It translates to CASSLILSGNTF.

V is TRBV2 and J is TRBJ2-5; the D is unclear. The CDR3 is made up of 12 amino acids. Trimming took 6 bases from V and 4 from J, leaving 9 bases between them. Germline values: CDR1 SNHLY, CDR2 FYNNEI. The CDR3 spells CASSPPLETQYF. The DNA of the CDR3 is TGTGCCAGCAGCCCTCCTCTAGAGACCCAGTACTTC. Full variable domain (rest looked up from reference TRBV2 and TRBJ2-5): EPEVTQTPSHQVTQMGQEVILRCVPISNHLYFYWYRQILGQKVEFLVSFYNNEISEKSEIFDDQFSVERPDGSNFTLKIRSTKLEDSAMYFCASSPPLETQYFGPGTRLLVL.

There are a few counts of this clone. The genes are TRBV7-8 and TRBJ1-1; 8 nucleotides line up with TRBD1. The junction had 3 bases not matched to a gene; V was cut back by 5 bases and J by 1 base. The CDR3 runs 14 residues. The germline gives CDR1 SGHVS, CDR2 FQNEAQ. CDR3 amino acids: CASSRGTGNTEAFF. The CDR3, as DNA: TGTGCCAGCAGCCGAGGGACAGGGAACACTGAAGCTTTCTTT. The full variable domain, its missing parts supplied by reference TRBV7-8 and TRBJ1-1, is GAGVSQSPRYKVAKRGQDVALRCDPISGHVSLFWYQQALGQGPEFLTYFQNEAQLDKSGLPSDRFFAERPEGSVSTLKIQRTQQEDSAVYLCASSRGTGNTEAFFGQGTRLTVV.

This clone was observed once. The chain employs TRBV6-5 and TRBJ1-2, with 12 bases aligning to TRBD1. Germline CDR1 reads MNHEY; CDR2 reads SVGAGI. The CDR3 contains 14 residues. V dropped 6 bases and J dropped 7; count of bases not matched to a gene: 6. The DNA of the CDR3 is TGTGCCAGCAGGGCGGGACAGGGGGCGCGTGGCTACACCTTC. Translating gives CASRAGQGARGYTF.

V usage is TRBV12-3 or TRBV12-4 and J usage is TRBJ2-2; 8 bases agree with TRBD2. The CDR3 contains 12 residues. The V and J ends lost 5 bases and 11 bases, in that order; junction bases with no gene match: 4. The DNA of the CDR3 is TGTGCCAGCAGTCCGGGGGGGCGAGAGCTGTTTTTT. It codes for CASSPGGRELFF.

V gene TRBV28 combines with J gene TRBJ2-7; 8 bases are shared with TRBD2. J gave up 0 bases and V 2 bases, and 6 bases lay outside the gene matches. Per germline, CDR1 MDHEN and CDR2 SYDVKM. The CDR3 sequence is 16 residues long. The CDR3 nucleotides read TGTGCCAGCAGTTTACTAAGCGGGGGTAGCTCCTACGAGCAGTACTTC. The encoded protein is CASSLLSGGSSYEQYF.

This chain links TRBV3-1 (or the pseudogene TRBV3-2) with TRBJ1-1; 7 bases are a match to TRBD1. Trimming took 1 base from V and 7 from J; bases not matched to a gene: 6. Germline loops: CDR1 LGHDT, CDR2 YNNKEL (reference sequence). There are 14 residues in the CDR3. CDR3 amino acids: CASSQGYRDSEAFF. CDR3 in DNA: TGTGCCAGCAGCCAAGGCTACCGGGACAGTGAAGCTTTCTTT.

This chain connects TRBV6-5 to TRBJ2-5; 9 nucleotides line up with TRBD1. V lost 9 bases and J lost 3; bases outside the gene matches: 5. The CDR3 runs 13 residues. Germline V CDR1 and CDR2: MNHEY, SVGAGI. CDR3 nucleotides: TGTGCCAGTTTACGGACAGGGGAAGAGACCCAGTACTTC. It yields the protein CASLRTGEETQYF.

In this sample, this clone turned up once. V is TRBV5-1 and J is TRBJ1-4, with D uncertain. CDR1 and CDR2 from the germline V gene are SGHRS and YFSETQ. The CDR3 is made up of 14 amino acids. V lost 0 bases to trimming and J lost 7 bases, with 10 bases between them. CDR3 coding DNA: TGCGCCAGCAGCTTGGGAGAGGGAGGTGAAAAACTGTTTTTT. This encodes CASSLGEGGEKLFF.

This rearrangement joins TRBV7-2 to TRBJ2-1; 7 bases line up with TRBD1. Trimming cost V 6 bases and J 6 bases; bases outside gene matches: 17. The CDR3 is made up of 17 amino acids. The germline gives CDR1 SGHTA, CDR2 FQGNSA. The CDR3 sequence is CASRDLVRQGRANEQFF. The CDR3 DNA follows: TGTGCCAGCAGGGATCTCGTTAGACAGGGACGGGCCAATGAGCAGTTCTTC.

V is TRBV5-1 and J is TRBJ1-3; D is perhaps TRBD1 (5 bases). Germline-derived CDR1 and CDR2 are SGHRS and YFSETQ. This CDR3 has 15 amino acids. The ends were cut back, 4 bases at V and 2 bases at J, with 13 bases in the middle. CDR3 sequence (DNA): TGCGCCAGCAGCCCAGACGGGACTCCTGGAAACACCATATATTTT. It is translated as CASSPDGTPGNTIYF.

CDR3 nucleotide sequence: TGTGCCAGCTCACCTCCGGGACTAGCGGGGTCCCCCTTCAATGAGCAGTTCTTC. Translating gives CASSPPGLAGSPFNEQFF. The V gene is TRBV18, the J gene TRBJ2-1; 13 nucleotides align to TRBD2. The CDR3 totals 18 residues. Germline loops: CDR1 KGHSH, CDR2 LQKENI. V shed 3 bases, J shed 6 bases, and the junction held 11 bases outside the gene matches.

The chain is built from TRBV3-1 (or the pseudogene TRBV3-2) and TRBJ2-3, with D hard to call. Germline lookup yields CDR1 LGHDT and CDR2 YNNKEL (reference sequence). The CDR3 extends over 13 amino acids. The V gene lost 4 bases and the J gene lost 4 bases, with 9 bases spanning the gap. CDR3 region: CASSPGWADTQYF. The CDR3 region has the DNA TGTGCCAGCAGCCCCGGGTGGGCAGATACGCAGTATTTT.

The chain recombines TRBV5-1 with TRBJ1-1; 10 bases align to TRBD1. Germline trimming cut 2 bases from V and 2 bases from J; bases unmatched to any gene: 6. Germline assignment: CDR1 SGHRS and CDR2 YFSETQ. CDR3 length equals 16 residues. Here the CDR3 reads CASSLPSTGGNTEAFF. As DNA, the CDR3 is TGCGCCAGCAGCTTACCCTCGACAGGGGGCAACACTGAAGCTTTCTTT.

Turning to this clone: Other DNA variants within this sample encode the same CDR3. The chain carries TRBV7-8 and TRBJ1-1, with a tentative D call TRBD1 (5 bases). This CDR3 spans 14 amino acids. Deletions cut 1 base from V and 1 base from J, with 7 bases between. Germline V gene lookup returns CDR1 SGHVS and CDR2 FQNEAQ. CDR3 sequence reads: CASSLVGGNTEAFF. The CDR3 coding sequence is TGTGCCAGCAGCTTAGTGGGGGGGAACACTGAAGCTTTCTTT.

This clone turned up a few times. The CDR3 protein is CASSFRGIGWATEAFF. The CDR3 DNA reads TGTGCCAGCAGCTTTAGGGGAATTGGATGGGCCACTGAAGCTTTCTTT. The chain carries TRBV5-6 and TRBJ1-1, with D maybe TRBD1 (5 bases). CDR1 is SGHDT, CDR2 YYEEEE, per germline. This CDR3 has 16 residues. Trimming cost V 2 bases and J 4 bases, with 18 bases left between them.

V gene TRBV5-1 combines with J gene TRBJ2-2, with 9 bases lining up with TRBD1. CDR3 length equals 14 residues. V lost 3 bases to trimming and J lost 7 bases; unmatched junction nucleotides: 4. Germline CDR1 is SGHRS and CDR2 is YFSETQ. The CDR3 nucleotides are TGCGCCAGCAGCTACTACAGGGGGCTCGGGGAGCTGTTTTTT. Translation: CASSYYRGLGELFF. Full variable domain (remainder filled in from reference TRBV5-1 and TRBJ2-2): KAGVTQTPRYLIKTRGQQVTLSCSPISGHRSVSWYQQTPGQGLQFLFEYFSETQRNKGNFPGRFSGRQFSNSRSEMNVSTLELGDSALYLCASSYYRGLGELFFGEGSRLTVL.

Worth noting for this clone: The same CDR3 can be traced to other DNA sequences in this sample. This chain uses TRBV19 with TRBJ1-4; 9 bases line up with TRBD1. CDR3 size: 13 residues. The V gene end was trimmed by 6 bases and the J gene end by 7 bases; junction bases not matched to a gene: 3. CDR1 LNHDA and CDR2 SQIVND come from the germline V gene (reference sequence). The CDR3 DNA follows: TGTGCCAGTAGAGGGACAGGGATTGAAAAACTGTTTTTT. This codes for CASRGTGIEKLFF.

This clone appeared a single time. The chain recombines TRBV19 with TRBJ1-1; 9 bases line up with TRBD1. With 7 bases clipped from V and 5 bases from J, the junction kept 11 bases outside the gene matches. Germline CDR1 and CDR2: LNHDA and SQIVND (reference sequence). This CDR3 has 15 residues. The DNA of the CDR3 is TGTGCCAGTACCTCCCCGGGACAGGGTAATACTGAAGCTTTCTTT. Its protein is CASTSPGQGNTEAFF.

This chain joins TRBV7-2 and TRBJ2-1; D is unresolved. There are 16 residues in the CDR3. Deletions cut 2 bases from V and 0 bases from J, with 11 bases between. CDR1 SGHTA and CDR2 FQGNSA come from the germline V gene. The CDR3 DNA is TGTGCCAGCAGCTTATCTGGTCAGTACTCCTACAATGAGCAGTTCTTC. This codes for CASSLSGQYSYNEQFF.

V is TRBV18 and J is TRBJ2-7; TRBD1 matches at 7 bases. J lost 0 bases, V lost 0 bases, and 5 bases had no gene match. The CDR3 has 16 amino acids. In germline, CDR1 is KGHSH, CDR2 LQKENI. CDR3 sequence (DNA): TGTGCCAGCTCACCACCGAGGGGGCGGACCTCCTACGAGCAGTACTTC. It is translated as CASSPPRGRTSYEQYF.

The chain links TRBV7-9 to TRBJ1-1, with a weak D call TRBD1 (5 bases). This CDR3 is built from 15 residues. CDR1 and CDR2 (germline): SEHNR, FQNEAQ (reference sequence). V lost 1 base to trimming and J lost 4 bases, with 13 bases between them. The CDR3 loop reads CASSLDLGGVTEAFF. The CDR3 region has the DNA TGTGCCAGCAGCTTAGACTTGGGAGGGGTCACTGAAGCTTTCTTT.

The rearrangement joins TRBV19 to TRBJ1-3, with TRBD1 matching over 7 bases. This CDR3 spans 17 amino acids. Germline loops: CDR1 LNHDA, CDR2 SQIVND (reference sequence). Germline trimming cut 6 bases from V and 0 bases from J; bases unmatched to any gene: 11. The CDR3 spells CASSQEGGGYSGNTIYF. In DNA form, the CDR3 reads TGTGCCAGTAGCCAAGAAGGGGGCGGCTACTCTGGAAACACCATATATTTT.

CDR3 loop: CASSSDRGNEQYF. CDR3 DNA sequence: TGTGCCAGCAGCTCCGACAGGGGAAACGAGCAGTACTTC. The V call is TRBV7-3, the J call TRBJ2-7; 8 bases are a match to TRBD1. The CDR3 has 13 residues. Germline V gene data show CDR1 as SGHTA and CDR2 as FQGTGA. Unmatched junction bases numbered 4, after V lost 4 bases and J lost 5 bases.